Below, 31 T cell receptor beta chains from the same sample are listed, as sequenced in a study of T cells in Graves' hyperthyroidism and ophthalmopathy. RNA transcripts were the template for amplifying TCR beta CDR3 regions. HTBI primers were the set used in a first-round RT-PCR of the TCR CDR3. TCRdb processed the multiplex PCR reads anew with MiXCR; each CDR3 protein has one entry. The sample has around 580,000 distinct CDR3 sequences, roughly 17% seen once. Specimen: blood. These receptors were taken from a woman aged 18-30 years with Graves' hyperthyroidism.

The CDR3 reads CASSPLGGKNTEAFF. DNA for the CDR3: TGTGCCAGCTCACCACTAGGCGGTAAGAACACTGAAGCTTTCTTT. This sequence joins TRBV18 and TRBJ1-1; D remains unclear. This CDR3 is built from 15 residues. Germline lookup yields CDR1 KGHSH and CDR2 LQKENI. Trimming took off 1 base at V and 1 base at J, with 10 bases between the two ends.

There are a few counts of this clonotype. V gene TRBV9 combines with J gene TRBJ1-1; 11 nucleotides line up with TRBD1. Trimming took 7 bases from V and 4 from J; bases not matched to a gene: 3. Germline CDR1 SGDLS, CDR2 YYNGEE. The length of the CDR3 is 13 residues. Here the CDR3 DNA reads TGTGCCAGCGGGACAGGGGGTGTCACTGAAGCTTTCTTT. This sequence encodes CASGTGGVTEAFF.

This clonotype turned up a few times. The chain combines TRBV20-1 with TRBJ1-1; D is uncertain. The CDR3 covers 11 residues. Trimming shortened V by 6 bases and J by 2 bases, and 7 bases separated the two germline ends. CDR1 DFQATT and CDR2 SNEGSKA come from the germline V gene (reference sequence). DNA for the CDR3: TGCAGTGCAATAAAAAACACTGAAGCTTTCTTT. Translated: CSAIKNTEAFF.

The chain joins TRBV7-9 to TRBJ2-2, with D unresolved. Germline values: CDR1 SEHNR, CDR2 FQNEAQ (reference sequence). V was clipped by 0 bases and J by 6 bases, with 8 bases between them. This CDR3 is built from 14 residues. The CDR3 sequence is CASSLAISPGELFF. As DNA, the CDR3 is TGTGCCAGCAGCTTAGCGATTAGTCCCGGGGAGCTGTTTTTT.

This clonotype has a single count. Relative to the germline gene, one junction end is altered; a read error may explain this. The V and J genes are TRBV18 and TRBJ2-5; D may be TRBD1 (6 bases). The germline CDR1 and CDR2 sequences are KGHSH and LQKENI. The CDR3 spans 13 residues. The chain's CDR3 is CASSPQGEETRYF. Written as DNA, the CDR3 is TGTGCCAGCTCACCACAGGGGGAAGAGACCCGGTACTTC.

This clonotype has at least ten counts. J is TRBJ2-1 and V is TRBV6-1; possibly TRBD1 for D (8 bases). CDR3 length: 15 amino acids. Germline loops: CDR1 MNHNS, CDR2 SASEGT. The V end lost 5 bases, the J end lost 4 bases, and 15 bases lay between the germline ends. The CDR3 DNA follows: TGTGCCAGCAGTTCCACAGGGGGGGCTTACAATGAGCAGTTCTTC. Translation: CASSSTGGAYNEQFF.

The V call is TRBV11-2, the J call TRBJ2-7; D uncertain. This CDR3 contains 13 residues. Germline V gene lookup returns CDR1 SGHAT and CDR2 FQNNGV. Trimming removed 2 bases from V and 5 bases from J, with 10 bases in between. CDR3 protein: CASSLPPQNEQYF. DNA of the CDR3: TGTGCCAGCAGCTTACCCCCGCAGAACGAGCAGTACTTC.

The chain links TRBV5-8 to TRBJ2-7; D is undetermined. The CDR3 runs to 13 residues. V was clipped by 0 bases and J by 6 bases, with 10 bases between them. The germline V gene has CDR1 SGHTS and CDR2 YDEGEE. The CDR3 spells CASSLAAAAEQYF. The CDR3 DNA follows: TGTGCCAGCAGCTTGGCCGCGGCAGCCGAGCAGTACTTC. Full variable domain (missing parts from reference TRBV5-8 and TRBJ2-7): EAGVTQSPTHLIKTRGQQATLRCSPISGHTSVYWYQQALGLGLQFLLWYDEGEERNRGNFPPRFSGRQFPNYSSELNVNALELEDSALYLCASSLAAAAEQYFGPGTRLTVT.

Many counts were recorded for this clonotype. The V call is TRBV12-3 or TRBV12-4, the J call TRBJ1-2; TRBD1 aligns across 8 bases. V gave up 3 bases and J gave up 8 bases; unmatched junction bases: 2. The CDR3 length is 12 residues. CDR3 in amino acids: CASSLTGEGYTF. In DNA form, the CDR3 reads TGTGCCAGCAGTTTGACAGGGGAGGGCTACACCTTC.

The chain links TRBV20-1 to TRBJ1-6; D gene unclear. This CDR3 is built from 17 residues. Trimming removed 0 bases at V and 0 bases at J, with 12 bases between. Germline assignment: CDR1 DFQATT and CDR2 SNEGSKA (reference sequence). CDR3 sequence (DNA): TGCAGTGCTAGAGATAATAGGCAGAGCTCCTATAATTCACCCCTCCACTTT. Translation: CSARDNRQSSYNSPLHF.

The CDR3 DNA follows: TGTGCCAGCAGCAATCAAGGAATGGGAGTCGGGGAGCTGTTTTTT. Protein sequence: CASSNQGMGVGELFF. The rearrangement links TRBV3-1 to TRBJ2-2, with a possible D match to TRBD2 (5 bases). This CDR3 has 15 amino acids. Per germline, CDR1 LGHDT and CDR2 YNNKEL (reference sequence). Deletions cut 5 bases from V and 7 bases from J, with 17 bases between. The full variable domain, its missing parts supplied by reference TRBV3-1 and TRBJ2-2, is DTAVSQTPKYLVTQMGNDKSIKCEQNLGHDTMYWYKQDSKKFLKIMFSYNNKELIINETVPNRFSPKSPDKAHLNLHINSLELGDSAVYFCASSNQGMGVGELFFGEGSRLTVL.

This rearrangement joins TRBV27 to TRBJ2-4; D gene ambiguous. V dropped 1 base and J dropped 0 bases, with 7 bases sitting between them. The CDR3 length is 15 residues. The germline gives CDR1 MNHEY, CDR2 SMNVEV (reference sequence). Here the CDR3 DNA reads TGTGCCAGCAGTTTATTGCCGCTAGCCAAAAACATTCAGTACTTC. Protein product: CASSLLPLAKNIQYF.

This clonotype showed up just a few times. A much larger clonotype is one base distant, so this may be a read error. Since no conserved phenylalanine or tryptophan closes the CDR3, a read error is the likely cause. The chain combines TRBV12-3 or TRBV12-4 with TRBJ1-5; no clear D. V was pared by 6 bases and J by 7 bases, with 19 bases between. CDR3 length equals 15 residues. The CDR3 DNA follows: TGTGCCAGCAGCCCACAGCTTAGTGGGGAACAGCCCCAGCATCTT. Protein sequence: CASSPQLSGEQPQHL.

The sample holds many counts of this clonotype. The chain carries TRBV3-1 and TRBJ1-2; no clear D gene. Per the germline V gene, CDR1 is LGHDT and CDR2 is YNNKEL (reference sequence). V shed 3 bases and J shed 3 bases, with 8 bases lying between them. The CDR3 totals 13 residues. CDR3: CASSQGLDYGYTF. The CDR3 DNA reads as TGTGCCAGCAGCCAGGGTCTAGACTATGGCTACACCTTC.

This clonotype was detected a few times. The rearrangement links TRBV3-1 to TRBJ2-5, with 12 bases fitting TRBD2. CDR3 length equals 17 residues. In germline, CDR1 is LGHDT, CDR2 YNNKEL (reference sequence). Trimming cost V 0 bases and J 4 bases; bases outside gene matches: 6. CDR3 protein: CASSQDPTSGRRETQYF. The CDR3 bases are TGTGCCAGCAGCCAAGATCCGACTAGCGGGAGAAGAGAGACCCAGTACTTC.

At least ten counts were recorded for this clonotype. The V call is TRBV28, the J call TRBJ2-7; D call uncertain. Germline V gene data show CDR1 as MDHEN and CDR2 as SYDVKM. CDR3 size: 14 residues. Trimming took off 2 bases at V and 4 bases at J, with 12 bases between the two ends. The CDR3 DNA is TGTGCCAGCAGTTTACCCAGGAGTGCTTACGAGCAGTACTTC. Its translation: CASSLPRSAYEQYF.

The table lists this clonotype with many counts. The DNA for the CDR3 is TGTGCCAGCAGCAGACTTATAACAGAGAATGAGCAGTTCTTC. Its translation: CASSRLITENEQFF. The J gene is TRBJ2-1, the V gene TRBV2; unclear D gene. The CDR3 length is 14 residues. The V end lost 6 bases, the J end lost 7 bases, and 16 bases lay between the germline ends. The germline V gene encodes CDR1 SNHLY and CDR2 FYNNEI. Full variable domain (missing parts from reference TRBV2 and TRBJ2-1): EPEVTQTPSHQVTQMGQEVILRCVPISNHLYFYWYRQILGQKVEFLVSFYNNEISEKSEIFDDQFSVERPDGSNFTLKIRSTKLEDSAMYFCASSRLITENEQFFGPGTRLTVL.

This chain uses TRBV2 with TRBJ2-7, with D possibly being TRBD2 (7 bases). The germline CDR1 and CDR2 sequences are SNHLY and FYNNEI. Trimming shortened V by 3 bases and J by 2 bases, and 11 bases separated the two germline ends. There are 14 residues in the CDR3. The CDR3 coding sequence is TGTGCCAGCAGTGATGCGGGGGCGACCTACGAGCAGTACTTC. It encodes CASSDAGATYEQYF.

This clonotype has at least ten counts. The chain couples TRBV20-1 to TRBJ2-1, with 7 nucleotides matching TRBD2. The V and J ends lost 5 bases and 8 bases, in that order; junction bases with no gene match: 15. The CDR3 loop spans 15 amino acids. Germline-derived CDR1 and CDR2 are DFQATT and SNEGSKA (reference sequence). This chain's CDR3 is CSAGQGAGAVDEQFF. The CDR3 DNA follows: TGCAGTGCTGGCCAAGGGGCGGGAGCGGTTGATGAGCAGTTCTTC.

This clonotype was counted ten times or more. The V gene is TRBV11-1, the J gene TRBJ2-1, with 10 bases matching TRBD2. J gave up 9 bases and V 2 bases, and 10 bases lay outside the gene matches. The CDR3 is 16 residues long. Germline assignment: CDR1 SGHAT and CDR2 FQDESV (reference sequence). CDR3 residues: CASSLWPSGGRVEQFF. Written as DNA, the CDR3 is TGTGCCAGCAGCTTATGGCCTAGCGGGGGACGAGTTGAGCAGTTCTTC.

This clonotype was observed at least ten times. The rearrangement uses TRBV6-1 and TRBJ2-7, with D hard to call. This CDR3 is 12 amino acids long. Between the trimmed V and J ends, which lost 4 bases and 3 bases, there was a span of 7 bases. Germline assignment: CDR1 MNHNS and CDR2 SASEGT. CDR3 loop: CASSGRFYEQYF. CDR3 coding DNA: TGTGCCAGCAGTGGACGCTTCTACGAGCAGTACTTC.

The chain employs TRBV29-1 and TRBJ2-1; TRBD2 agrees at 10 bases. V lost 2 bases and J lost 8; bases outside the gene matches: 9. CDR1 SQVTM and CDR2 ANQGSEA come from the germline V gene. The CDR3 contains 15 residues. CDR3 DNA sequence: TGCAGCGTTGAATCGGGGCTAGCGGGAGCCTATGAGCAGTTCTTC. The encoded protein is CSVESGLAGAYEQFF.

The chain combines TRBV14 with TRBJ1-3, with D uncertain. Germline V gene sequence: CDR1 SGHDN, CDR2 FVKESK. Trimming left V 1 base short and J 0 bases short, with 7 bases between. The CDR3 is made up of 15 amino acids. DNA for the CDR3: TGTGCCAGCAGCCAAGTCACAAACTCTGGAAACACCATATATTTT. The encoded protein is CASSQVTNSGNTIYF.

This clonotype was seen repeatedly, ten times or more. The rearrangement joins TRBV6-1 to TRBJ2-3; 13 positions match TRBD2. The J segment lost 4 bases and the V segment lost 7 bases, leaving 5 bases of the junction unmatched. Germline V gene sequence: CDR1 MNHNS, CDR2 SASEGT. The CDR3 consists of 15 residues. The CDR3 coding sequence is TGTGCCAGCACACTAGGACTAGCGGGAGCAGATACGCAGTATTTT. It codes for CASTLGLAGADTQYF.

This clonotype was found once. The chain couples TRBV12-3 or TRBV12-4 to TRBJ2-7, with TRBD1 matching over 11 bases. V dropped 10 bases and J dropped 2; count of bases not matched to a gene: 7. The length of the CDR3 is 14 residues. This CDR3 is CANRTGGGAYEQYF. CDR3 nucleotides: TGTGCCAACAGGACAGGGGGCGGCGCCTACGAGCAGTACTTC.

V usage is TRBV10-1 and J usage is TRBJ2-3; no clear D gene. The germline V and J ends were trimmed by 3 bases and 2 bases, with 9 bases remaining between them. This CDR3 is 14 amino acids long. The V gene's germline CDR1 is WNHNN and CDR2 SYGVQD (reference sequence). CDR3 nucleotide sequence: TGCGCCAGCAGTGATTCGGCTAACACAGATACGCAGTATTTT. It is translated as CASSDSANTDTQYF.

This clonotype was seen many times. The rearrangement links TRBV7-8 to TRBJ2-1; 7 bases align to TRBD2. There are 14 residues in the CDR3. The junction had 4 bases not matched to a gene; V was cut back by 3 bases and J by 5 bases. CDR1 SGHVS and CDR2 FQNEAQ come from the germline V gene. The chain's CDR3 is CASSFRDYDNEQFF. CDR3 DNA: TGTGCCAGCAGCTTCCGGGACTACGACAATGAGCAGTTCTTC.

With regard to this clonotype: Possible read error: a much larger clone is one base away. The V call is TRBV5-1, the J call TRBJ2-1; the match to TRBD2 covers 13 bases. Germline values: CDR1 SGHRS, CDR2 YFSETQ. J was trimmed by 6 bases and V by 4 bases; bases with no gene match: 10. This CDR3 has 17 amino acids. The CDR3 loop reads CASSPRLAGGPSNEQFF. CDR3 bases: TGCGCCAGCAGCCCCCGACTAGCGGGGGGCCCCTCCAATGAGCAGTTCTTC.

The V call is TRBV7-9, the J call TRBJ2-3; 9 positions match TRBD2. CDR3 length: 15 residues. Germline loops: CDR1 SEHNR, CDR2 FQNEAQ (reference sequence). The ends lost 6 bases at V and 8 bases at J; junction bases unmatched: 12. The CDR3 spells CASSLGAGGRGTQYF. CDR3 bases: TGTGCCAGCAGTCTAGGAGCGGGAGGCCGTGGTACGCAGTATTTT.

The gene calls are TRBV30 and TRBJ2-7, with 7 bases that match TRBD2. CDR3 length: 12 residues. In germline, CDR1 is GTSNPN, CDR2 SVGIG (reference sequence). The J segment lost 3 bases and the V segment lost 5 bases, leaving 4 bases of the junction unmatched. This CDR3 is CAWASGYYEQYF. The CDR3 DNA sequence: TGTGCCTGGGCTAGCGGATACTACGAGCAGTACTTC.

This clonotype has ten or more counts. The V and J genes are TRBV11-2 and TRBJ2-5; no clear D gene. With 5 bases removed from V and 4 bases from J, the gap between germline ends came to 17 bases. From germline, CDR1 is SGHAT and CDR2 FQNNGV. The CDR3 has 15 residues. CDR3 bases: TGTGCCAGCAGCCCTCGACCGGGTGGTGTAGAGACCCAGTACTTC. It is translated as CASSPRPGGVETQYF.